The source of this TCR beta chain is a study of T cell changes during pregnancy in multiple sclerosis. This clone appeared a single time. The CDR3 has 15 amino acids. Germline values: CDR1 MGHRA, CDR2 YSYEKL. The V and J ends lost 4 bases and 0 bases, in that order; junction bases with no gene match: 2. This table comes from immunoSEQ multiplex PCR, and its TCRdb copy is limited to in-frame clones, with some not included. The data show 89,000 or so clones, about 89% seen once. The genes are TRBV4-1 and TRBJ2-1; 8 nucleotides match TRBD1. The sequence derives from a female donor in good health, serving as a control in a pregnancy study. Some clones in this sample may be carry-over from other donors' samples. Sequenced material: PBMCs, taken in the first trimester of pregnancy. CDR3 DNA sequence: TGCGCCAGCAGCCGGACAGGGTTCTCCTACAATGAGCAGTTCTTC. Protein: CASSRTGFSYNEQFF.